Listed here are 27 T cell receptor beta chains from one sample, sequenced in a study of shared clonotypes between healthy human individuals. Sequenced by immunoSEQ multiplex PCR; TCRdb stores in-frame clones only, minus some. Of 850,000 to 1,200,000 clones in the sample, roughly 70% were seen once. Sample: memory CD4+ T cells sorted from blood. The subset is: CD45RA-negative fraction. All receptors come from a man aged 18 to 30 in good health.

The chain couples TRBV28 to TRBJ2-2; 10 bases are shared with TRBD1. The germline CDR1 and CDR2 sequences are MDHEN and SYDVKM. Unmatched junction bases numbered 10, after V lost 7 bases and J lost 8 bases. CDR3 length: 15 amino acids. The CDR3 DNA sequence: TGTGCCAGCACCAGAACTGGGACAGGGGTAGGGGAGCTGTTTTTT. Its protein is CASTRTGTGVGELFF.

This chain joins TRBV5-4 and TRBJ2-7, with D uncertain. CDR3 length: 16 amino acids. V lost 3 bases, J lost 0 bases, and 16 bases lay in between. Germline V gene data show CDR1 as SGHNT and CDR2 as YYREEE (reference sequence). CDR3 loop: CASSSPAGPSSYEQYF. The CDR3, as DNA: TGTGCCAGCAGCTCCCCGGCCGGGCCGAGCTCCTACGAGCAGTACTTC.

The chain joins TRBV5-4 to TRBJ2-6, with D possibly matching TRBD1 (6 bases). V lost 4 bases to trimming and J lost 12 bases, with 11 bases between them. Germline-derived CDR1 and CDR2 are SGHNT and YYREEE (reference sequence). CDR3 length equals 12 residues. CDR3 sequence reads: CASSRDTGVLTF. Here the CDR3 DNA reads TGTGCCAGCAGCCGGGACACTGGCGTCCTGACTTTC.

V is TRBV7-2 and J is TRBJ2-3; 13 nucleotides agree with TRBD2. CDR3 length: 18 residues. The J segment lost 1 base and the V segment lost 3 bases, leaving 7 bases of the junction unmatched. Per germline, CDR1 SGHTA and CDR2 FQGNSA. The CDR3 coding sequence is TGTGCCAGCAGCTTTAGGCGACTAGCGGGGGGAGGCACAGATACGCAGTATTTT. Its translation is CASSFRRLAGGGTDTQYF.

CDR3 loop: CAIGTSGGKTYNEQFF. CDR3 DNA: TGTGCCATTGGGACTAGCGGGGGAAAAACCTACAATGAGCAGTTCTTC. The chain joins TRBV10-3 to TRBJ2-1; 14 nucleotides agree with TRBD2. V trimming: 9 bases; J trimming: 2 bases; junction bases outside the gene matches: 6. The CDR3 is 16 amino acids. Germline lookup yields CDR1 ENHRY and CDR2 SYGVKD.

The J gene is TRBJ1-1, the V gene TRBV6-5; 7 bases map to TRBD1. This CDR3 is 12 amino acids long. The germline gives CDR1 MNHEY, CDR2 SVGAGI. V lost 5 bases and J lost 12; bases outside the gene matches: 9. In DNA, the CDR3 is TGTGCCAGCAGTCTACGACAGGGTACGACTTTCTTT. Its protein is CASSLRQGTTFF.

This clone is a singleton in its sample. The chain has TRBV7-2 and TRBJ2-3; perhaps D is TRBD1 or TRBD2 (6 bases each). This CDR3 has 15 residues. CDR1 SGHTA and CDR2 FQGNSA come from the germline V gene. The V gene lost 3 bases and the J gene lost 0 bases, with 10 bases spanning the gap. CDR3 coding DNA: TGTGCCAGCAGCTTTTGGGGGGCGAGCACAGATACGCAGTATTTT. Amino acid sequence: CASSFWGASTDTQYF.

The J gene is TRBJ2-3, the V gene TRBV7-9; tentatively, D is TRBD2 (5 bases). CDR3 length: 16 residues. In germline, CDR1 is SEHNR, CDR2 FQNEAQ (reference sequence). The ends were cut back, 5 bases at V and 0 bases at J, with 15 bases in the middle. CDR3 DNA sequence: TGTGCCAGCAGCCCAAGGAAGCCTAGCAGCACAGATACGCAGTATTTT. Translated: CASSPRKPSSTDTQYF.

The CDR3 sequence: CASSMGRAVNEQYF. The CDR3 DNA is TGTGCCAGTAGTATGGGCAGGGCGGTAAACGAGCAGTACTTC. The chain recombines TRBV19 with TRBJ2-7, with D perhaps TRBD1 (5 bases). The germline V and J ends were trimmed by 3 bases and 5 bases, with 14 bases remaining between them. The CDR3 totals 14 residues. Germline V gives CDR1 LNHDA, CDR2 SQIVND (reference sequence).

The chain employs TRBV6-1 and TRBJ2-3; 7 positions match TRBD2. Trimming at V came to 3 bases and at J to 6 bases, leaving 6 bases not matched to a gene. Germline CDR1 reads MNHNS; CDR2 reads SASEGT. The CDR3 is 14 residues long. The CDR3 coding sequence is TGTGCCAGCAGTGAGGGAGGGGTTACGGATACGCAGTATTTT. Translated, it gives CASSEGGVTDTQYF.

CDR3 DNA: TGTGCCAGTTTCGTGGAGGGGCTGAACACTGAAGCTTTCTTT. It specifies CASFVEGLNTEAFF. The chain has TRBV19 and TRBJ1-1; TRBD1 is a possible D gene (5 bases). This CDR3 comprises 14 residues. Germline CDR1 reads LNHDA; CDR2 reads SQIVND (reference sequence). Deletions cut 8 bases from V and 0 bases from J, with 13 bases between.

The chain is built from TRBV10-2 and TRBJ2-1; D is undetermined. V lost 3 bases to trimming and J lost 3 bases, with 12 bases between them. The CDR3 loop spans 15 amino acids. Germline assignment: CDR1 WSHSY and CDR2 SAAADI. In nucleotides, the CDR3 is TGCGCCAGCAGTGATGGTAGCCGGTACTACAATGAGCAGTTCTTC. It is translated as CASSDGSRYYNEQFF.

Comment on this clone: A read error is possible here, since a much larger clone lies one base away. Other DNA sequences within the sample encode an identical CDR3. The CDR3 bases are TGTGCCAGCTCACCCTTCACAGATACGCAGTATTTT. As protein: CASSPFTDTQYF. The rearrangement links TRBV18 to TRBJ2-3; D not resolved. V was clipped by 3 bases and J by 2 bases, with 3 bases between them. The CDR3 covers 12 residues. Germline V gene sequence: CDR1 KGHSH, CDR2 LQKENI.

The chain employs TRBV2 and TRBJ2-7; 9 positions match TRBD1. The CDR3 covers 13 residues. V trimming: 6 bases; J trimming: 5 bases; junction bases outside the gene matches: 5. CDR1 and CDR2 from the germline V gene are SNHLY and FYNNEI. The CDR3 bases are TGTGCCAGCAGCCGGGACAGGGTAGACGAGCAGTACTTC. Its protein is CASSRDRVDEQYF.

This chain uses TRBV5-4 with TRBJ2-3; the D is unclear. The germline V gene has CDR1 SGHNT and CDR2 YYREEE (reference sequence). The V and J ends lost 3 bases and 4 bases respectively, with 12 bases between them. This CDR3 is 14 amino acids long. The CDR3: CASSSTPTSDTQYF. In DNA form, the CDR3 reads TGTGCCAGCAGCTCCACCCCTACCTCAGATACGCAGTATTTT.

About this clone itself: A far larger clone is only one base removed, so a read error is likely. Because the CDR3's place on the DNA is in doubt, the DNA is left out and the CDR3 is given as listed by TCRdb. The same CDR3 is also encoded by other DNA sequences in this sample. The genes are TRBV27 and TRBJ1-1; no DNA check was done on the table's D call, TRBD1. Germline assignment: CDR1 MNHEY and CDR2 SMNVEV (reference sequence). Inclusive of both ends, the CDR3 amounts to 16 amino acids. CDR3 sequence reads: CASSSSRPRGNTEAFF.

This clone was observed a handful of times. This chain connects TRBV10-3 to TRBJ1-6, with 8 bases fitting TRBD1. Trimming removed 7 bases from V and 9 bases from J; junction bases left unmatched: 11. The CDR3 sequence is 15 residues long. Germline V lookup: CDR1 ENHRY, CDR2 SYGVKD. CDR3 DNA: TGTGCCATCAAGAATGCAGGGGGCGAAAGTTCACCCCTCCACTTT. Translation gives CAIKNAGGESSPLHF.

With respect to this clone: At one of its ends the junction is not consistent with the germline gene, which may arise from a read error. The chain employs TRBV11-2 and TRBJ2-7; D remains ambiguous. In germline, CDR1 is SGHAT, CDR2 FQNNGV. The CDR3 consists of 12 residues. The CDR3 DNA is TGTGCCAGCAGCTTAGATGGCGGCGATGAGGCCTTC. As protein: CASSLDGGDEAF.

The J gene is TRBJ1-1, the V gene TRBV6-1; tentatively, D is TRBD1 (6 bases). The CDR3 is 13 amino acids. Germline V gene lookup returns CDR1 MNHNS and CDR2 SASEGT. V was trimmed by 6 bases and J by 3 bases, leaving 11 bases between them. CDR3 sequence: CASRDPGDTEAFF. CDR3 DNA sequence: TGTGCCAGCAGAGACCCAGGGGACACTGAAGCTTTCTTT.

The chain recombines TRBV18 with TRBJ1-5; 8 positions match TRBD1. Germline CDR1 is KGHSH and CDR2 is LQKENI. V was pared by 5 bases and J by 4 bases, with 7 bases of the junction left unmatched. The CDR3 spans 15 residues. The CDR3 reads CASSVSGQGNQPQHF. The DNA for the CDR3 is TGTGCCAGCTCAGTGTCAGGACAGGGTAATCAGCCCCAGCATTTT. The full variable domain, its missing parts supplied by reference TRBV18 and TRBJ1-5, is NAGVMQNPRHLVRRRGQEARLRCSPMKGHSHVYWYRQLPEEGLKFMVYLQKENIIDESGMPKERFSAEFPKEGPSILRIQQVVRGDSAAYFCASSVSGQGNQPQHFGDGTRLSIL.

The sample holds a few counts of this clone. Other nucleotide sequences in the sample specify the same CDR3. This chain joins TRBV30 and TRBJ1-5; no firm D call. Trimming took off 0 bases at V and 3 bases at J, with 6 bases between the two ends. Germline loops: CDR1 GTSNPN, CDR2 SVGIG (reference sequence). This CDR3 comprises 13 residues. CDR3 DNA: TGTGCCTGGAGTGTTCAGGTCAATCAGCCCCAGCATTTT. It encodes CAWSVQVNQPQHF.

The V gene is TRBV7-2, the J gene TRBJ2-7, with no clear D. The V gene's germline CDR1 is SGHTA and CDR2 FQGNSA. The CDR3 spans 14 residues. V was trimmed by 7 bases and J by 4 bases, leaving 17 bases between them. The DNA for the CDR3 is TGTGCCAGCACCACGTCGGGCGGATTTTACGAGCAGTACTTC. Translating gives CASTTSGGFYEQYF.

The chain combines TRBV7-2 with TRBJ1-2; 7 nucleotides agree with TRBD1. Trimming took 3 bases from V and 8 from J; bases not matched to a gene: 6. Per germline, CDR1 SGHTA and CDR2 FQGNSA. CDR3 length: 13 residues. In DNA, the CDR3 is TGTGCCAGCAGCTTCGACAGGGCGGGAGGCTACACCTTC. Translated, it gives CASSFDRAGGYTF.

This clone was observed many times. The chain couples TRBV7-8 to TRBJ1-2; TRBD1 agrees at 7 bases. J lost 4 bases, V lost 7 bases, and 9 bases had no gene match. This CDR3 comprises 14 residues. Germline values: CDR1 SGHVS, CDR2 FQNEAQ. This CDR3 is CASTPTGTVYGYTF. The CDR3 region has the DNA TGTGCCAGCACCCCGACGGGGACAGTCTATGGCTACACCTTC.

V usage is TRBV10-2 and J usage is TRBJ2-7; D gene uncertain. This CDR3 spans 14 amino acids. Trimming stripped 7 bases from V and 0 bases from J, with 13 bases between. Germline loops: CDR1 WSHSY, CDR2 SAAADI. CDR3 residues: CASKAGLSSYEQYF. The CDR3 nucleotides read TGCGCCAGCAAGGCCGGGCTAAGCTCCTACGAGCAGTACTTC.

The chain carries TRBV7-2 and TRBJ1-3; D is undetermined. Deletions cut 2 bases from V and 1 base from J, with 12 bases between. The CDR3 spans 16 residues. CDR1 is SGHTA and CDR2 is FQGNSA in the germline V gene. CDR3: CASSLRHSLSGNTIYF. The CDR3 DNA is TGTGCCAGCAGCTTACGACACTCACTTTCTGGAAACACCATATATTTT.

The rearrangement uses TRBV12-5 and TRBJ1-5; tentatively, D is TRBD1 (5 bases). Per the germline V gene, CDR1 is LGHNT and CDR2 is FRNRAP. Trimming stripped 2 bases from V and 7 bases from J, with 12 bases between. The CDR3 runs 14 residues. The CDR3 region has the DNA TGTGCTAGTGGTTTGAAGCCCAGGGTCCAGCCCCAGCATTTT. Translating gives CASGLKPRVQPQHF.